These T cell receptor beta chains were read from a single sample in a study of blood T cell repertoires in COVID-19. Assay used: immunoSEQ multiplex PCR; TCRdb lists only in-frame clones, some missing. The sample comprises a few hundred thousand clones, approximately 86% of which are singletons, and around 4.1% rests with the top ten. The specimen was peripheral blood. The receptor source for this set is a woman aged 45-65 years with active or convalescent COVID-19. The CDR3 runs from the conserved cysteine through the conserved F or W. The D gene is left open where the match is weak. Clone size, where shown, is once, few, many, or a class for clones that have expanded.

j_gene	v_gene	d_gene	abundance	CDR3aa	CDR3nt
TRBJ2-1	TRBV11-2	-	-	CASSLSGPYNEQFF	TGTGCCAGCAGCTTGTCAGGGCCCTACAATGAGCAGTTCTTC
TRBJ2-2	TRBV5-1	-	-	CASSLPSTIDSNEPGELFF	TGCGCCAGCAGCTTGCCCTCCACGATCGACAGTAATGAACCCGGGGAGCTGTTTTTT
TRBJ2-1	TRBV10-1	TRBD1	-	CASSKDDRVEQFF	TGCGCCAGCAGTAAAGACGACAGGGTTGAGCAGTTCTTC
TRBJ1-2	TRBV6-5	TRBD1	-	CASSPGTGYGYTF	TGTGCCAGCAGTCCAGGGACAGGGTATGGCTACACCTTC
TRBJ1-6	TRBV20-1	TRBD1	-	CSASLRGAGGSPLHF	TGCAGTGCTAGTTTGAGGGGGGCAGGGGGGTCACCCCTCCACTTT
TRBJ2-1	TRBV7-8	TRBD1	-	CASSLRTGSSYNEQFF	TGTGCCAGCAGCCTTCGGACAGGGAGCTCCTACAATGAGCAGTTCTTC
TRBJ2-7	TRBV20-1	-	-	CSASTSYEQYF	TGCAGTGCATCAACTAGTTACGAGCAGTACTTC
TRBJ2-3	TRBV28	-	-	CASSPDLTDTQYF	TGTGCCAGCAGTCCGGACTTGACAGATACGCAGTATTTT
TRBJ2-2	TRBV3-1/TRBV3-2	-	-	CASSQARGTGELFF	TGTGCCAGCAGCCAAGCGCGTGGCACCGGGGAGCTGTTTTTT
TRBJ2-7	TRBV3-1/TRBV3-2	-	-	CASSPLVVGYEQYF	TGTGCCAGCAGCCCCCTCGTAGTCGGGTACGAGCAGTACTTC
TRBJ2-7	TRBV6-6	TRBD2	-	CASSSSRAGEGEQYF	TGTGCCAGCAGTTCGTCTCGGGCGGGAGAAGGCGAGCAGTACTTC
TRBJ1-2	TRBV4-2	-	-	CASSQDPQGLRGYTF	TGTGCCAGCAGCCAAGATCCCCAGGGATTAAGGGGCTACACCTTC
TRBJ2-2	TRBV4-2	TRBD2	-	CASSQAPVLAEGSGELFF	TGTGCCAGCAGCCAAGCCCCCGTACTAGCGGAGGGGTCCGGGGAGCTGTTTTTT
TRBJ2-1	TRBV9	TRBD2	-	CASSVLAGGLEQFF	TGTGCCAGCAGCGTACTAGCGGGAGGGCTTGAGCAGTTCTTC
TRBJ1-1	TRBV5-1	TRBD1	-	CASSLEGAVEAFF	TGCGCCAGCAGCTTGGAGGGGGCGGTTGAAGCTTTCTTT
TRBJ2-6	TRBV11-2	TRBD1	-	CASSFLTGGFSGANVLTF	TGTGCCAGCAGCTTCCTGACAGGGGGCTTTTCTGGGGCCAACGTCCTGACTTTC
TRBJ2-1	TRBV5-1	-	-	CASSLGGQTNEQFF	TGCGCCAGCAGCTTGGGAGGACAGACCAATGAGCAGTTCTTC
TRBJ1-3	TRBV6-5	-	-	CAVRVTGSGNTIYF	TGTGCCGTCCGAGTCACTGGGAGTGGAAACACCATATATTTT
TRBJ2-5	TRBV28	TRBD1	-	CASSFGPGQGYTQYF	TGTGCCAGCAGTTTCGGTCCGGGACAGGGGTATACCCAGTACTTC
TRBJ2-2	TRBV5-1	TRBD2	-	CASSPISGRRSTGELFF	TGCGCCAGCAGCCCTATTAGCGGGAGGAGGAGCACCGGGGAGCTGTTTTTT
TRBJ1-5	TRBV7-9	-	few	CASSLAGSGASNQPQHF	TGTGCCAGCAGCTTAGCAGGGAGCGGGGCCAGCAATCAGCCCCAGCATTTT
TRBJ2-1	TRBV27	-	-	CATHQGSYNEQFF	TGTGCCACCCACCAGGGGTCCTACAATGAGCAGTTCTTC
TRBJ2-7	TRBV7-8	TRBD1	-	CASSGYGQGSYEQYF	TGTGCCAGCAGCGGTTACGGACAGGGGTCCTACGAGCAGTACTTC
TRBJ1-2	TRBV28	TRBD1	-	CASSSRTGGAYSRGYTF	TGTGCCAGCAGTTCACGGACAGGGGGGGCGTATTCAAGGGGCTACACCTTC
TRBJ1-1	TRBV13	-	-	CASSTRQIHTEAFF	TGTGCCAGCAGCACCAGACAGATTCACACTGAAGCTTTCTTT
TRBJ1-1	TRBV19	-	few	CASSTGFTEAFF	TGTGCCAGTAGTACAGGGTTCACTGAAGCTTTCTTT
TRBJ1-2	TRBV7-2	TRBD1	-	CASSLVQGAWDGYTF	TGTGCCAGCAGCTTAGTTCAGGGGGCCTGGGATGGCTACACCTTC
TRBJ2-7	TRBV7-6	TRBD2	-	CASSRLAGDEQYF	TGTGCCAGCAGCCGACTAGCGGGAGACGAGCAGTACTTC
TRBJ2-5	TRBV15	TRBD2	-	CATSRGDGTSKQTQYF	TGTGCCACCAGCAGAGGAGACGGGACTAGCAAGCAGACCCAGTACTTC
TRBJ2-1	TRBV2	TRBD2	-	CASSVLGRVPNEQFF	TGTGCCAGCAGTGTATTGGGGAGGGTTCCCAATGAGCAGTTCTTC
TRBJ2-1	TRBV2	-	-	CASSDGGRERNEQFF	TGTGCCAGCAGTGATGGGGGCAGGGAGAGAAATGAGCAGTTCTTC
TRBJ1-1	TRBV19	-	once	CASSDRINLRRPKPDTEAFF	TGTGCCAGTAGCGACAGGATAAACCTGCGGAGACCGAAACCGGACACTGAAGCTTTCTTT
TRBJ2-1	TRBV5-1	-	-	CASSRGFSYNEQFF	TGCGCCAGCAGCCGGGGTTTCTCCTACAATGAGCAGTTCTTC
TRBJ2-7	TRBV10-2	TRBD2	-	CASSERSSGSYEQYF	TGCGCCAGCAGTGAGAGGTCTAGCGGGAGCTACGAGCAGTACTTC
TRBJ2-7	TRBV19	-	-	CASSIGDSRYEQYF	TGTGCCAGTAGTATAGGTGACAGCCGCTACGAGCAGTACTTC
TRBJ2-1	TRBV11-2	TRBD2	once	CASSPTPTSGRGNEQFF	TGTGCCAGCAGCCCCACACCCACTAGCGGGAGAGGGAATGAGCAGTTCTTC
TRBJ1-2	TRBV2	TRBD1	-	CASSRDSGYGYTF	TGTGCCAGCAGTCGGGACAGCGGCTATGGCTACACCTTC
TRBJ1-1	TRBV30	TRBD1	-	CAWSDRDRAFF	TGTGCCTGGAGTGACCGGGACAGGGCTTTCTTT
TRBJ2-7	TRBV7-2	-	-	CASQSGGSSVYEQYF	TGTGCCAGCCAAAGTGGCGGAAGCTCGGTTTACGAGCAGTACTTC